This is a list of T cell receptor beta chains from one sample in a study of cytotoxic CD8 clonotypes in ibrutinib-treated CLL. Clones were sequenced by immunoSEQ multiplex PCR, and TCRdb holds only the in-frame ones, with some missing. The sample carries about 200,000 clones, nearly 80% recorded once. This specimen consisted of PBMCs, obtained after 12 months of ibrutinib treatment. The receptors originated from a human donor with chronic lymphocytic leukemia. Each CDR3 is given with its conserved first and last residue. The D gene is left open where the match is weak. Some rows have no size entry. The others give once, few or many, or a class for an expanded clone.

v_gene	d_gene	j_gene	abundance	CDR3aa	CDR3nt
TRBV7-8	-	TRBJ2-5	-	CASSLGQARETQYF	TGTGCCAGCAGCTTAGGGCAGGCGAGAGAGACCCAGTACTTC
TRBV10-2	-	TRBJ1-6	few	CASSEIPLGGSPLHF	TGCGCCAGCAGTGAAATCCCCCTGGGAGGCTCACCCCTCCACTTT
TRBV5-1	TRBD1	TRBJ1-1	-	CASSGQGHTEAFF	TGCGCCAGCAGCGGACAGGGGCACACTGAAGCTTTCTTT
TRBV7-9	TRBD2	TRBJ2-1	-	CASSPRGGASGAHNEQFF	TGTGCCAGCAGCCCCCGCGGGGGGGCTAGCGGGGCCCACAATGAGCAGTTCTTC
TRBV7-3	-	TRBJ2-7	once	CASSLDGLSAEQYF	TGTGCCAGCAGCTTGGACGGACTCAGTGCAGAGCAGTACTTC
TRBV2	TRBD1	TRBJ1-6	-	CASSTTGQGNSPLHF	TGTGCCAGCAGTACTACTGGACAGGGAAATTCACCCCTCCACTTT
TRBV4-1	-	TRBJ1-1	-	CASSQWAGAANTEAFF	TGCGCCAGCAGCCAATGGGCCGGGGCCGCGAACACTGAAGCTTTCTTT
TRBV7-9	-	TRBJ2-7	-	CASSPWVLQRHTYEQYF	TGTGCCAGCAGCCCCTGGGTCTTACAGCGCCATACTTACGAGCAGTACTTC
TRBV5-1	-	TRBJ2-7	-	CASSLAGNYEQYF	TGCGCCAGCAGCTTGGCAGGGAACTACGAGCAGTACTTC
TRBV5-1	-	TRBJ1-3	-	CASSLKPATDSGNTIYF	TGCGCCAGCAGCTTAAAACCCGCGACAGACTCTGGAAACACCATATATTTT
TRBV19	-	TRBJ2-3	-	CASSPRQPSTDTQYF	TGTGCCAGTAGTCCGAGACAGCCTAGCACAGATACGCAGTATTTT
TRBV27	TRBD2	TRBJ2-7	-	CASSPTSGGTYEQYF	TGTGCCAGCAGTCCGACTAGCGGGGGTACCTACGAGCAGTACTTC
TRBV5-5	TRBD1	TRBJ1-1	-	CASSRTGGVGTEAFF	TGTGCCAGCAGCAGGACAGGGGGTGTGGGCACTGAAGCTTTCTTT
TRBV6-1	-	TRBJ1-1	once	CASRYRDPTEAFF	TGTGCCAGCAGGTACAGGGATCCCACTGAAGCTTTCTTT
TRBV30	-	TRBJ1-2	-	CAWSVQRHATYGYTF	TGTGCCTGGAGTGTACAACGCCATGCGACCTATGGCTACACCTTC
TRBV9	TRBD1	TRBJ1-2	few	CASSGGTGGGYTF	TGTGCCAGCAGCGGAGGGACAGGGGGAGGCTACACCTTC
TRBV28	TRBD2	TRBJ2-7	-	CASSFPRTSGLFYEQYF	TGTGCCAGCAGTTTTCCCCGGACTAGCGGTCTATTCTACGAGCAGTACTTC
TRBV11-2	-	TRBJ1-3	-	CASSAIGGPSGNTIYF	TGTGCCAGCAGCGCCATCGGTGGCCCCTCTGGAAACACCATATATTTT
TRBV28	-	TRBJ2-7	-	CASSIQGYEQYF	TGTGCCAGCAGTATACAGGGTTACGAGCAGTACTTC
TRBV28	-	TRBJ2-5	-	CASSRSYEETQYF	TGTGCCAGCAGCCGCAGCTATGAAGAGACCCAGTACTTC
TRBV5-8	TRBD2	TRBJ2-1	-	CAKGLAAYNEQFF	TGTGCCAAGGGACTAGCGGCCTACAATGAGCAGTTCTTC
TRBV19	TRBD2	TRBJ2-5	-	CASSIGAGGLQETQYF	TGTGCCAGTAGTATAGGGGCGGGGGGCCTCCAAGAGACCCAGTACTTC
TRBV19	-	TRBJ1-6	-	CASSIGTSGGNSPLHF	TGTGCCAGTAGTATAGGCACTTCTGGGGGCAATTCACCCCTCCACTTT
TRBV5-1	-	TRBJ1-1	-	CASSTGTTEAFF	TGCGCCAGCAGCACCGGGACGACTGAAGCTTTCTTT
TRBV19	TRBD1	TRBJ2-1	-	CASSIENAVTGYNEQFF	TGTGCCAGTAGTATCGAAAACGCCGTGACAGGGTACAATGAGCAGTTCTTC
TRBV27	-	TRBJ2-7	-	CASSPSYGQYF	TGTGCCAGCAGTCCCTCCTACGGGCAGTACTTC
TRBV7-9	TRBD1	TRBJ2-7	-	CASSPPGQGNYEQYF	TGTGCCAGCAGTCCACCGGGACAGGGTAACTACGAGCAGTACTTC
TRBV30	-	TRBJ1-2	few	CAWSVKANYGYTF	TGTGCCTGGAGTGTAAAAGCTAACTATGGCTACACCTTC
TRBV5-4	-	TRBJ2-7	-	CASSLAGGAAYEQYF	TGTGCCAGCAGCTTGGCGGGCGGGGCGGCGTACGAGCAGTACTTC
TRBV29-1	TRBD2	TRBJ2-3	-	CSVGPTSGTDTQYF	TGCAGCGTGGGCCCGACTAGCGGCACAGATACGCAGTATTTT
TRBV27	TRBD1	TRBJ1-5	-	CASSFTWTGASNQPQHF	TGTGCCAGCAGCTTCACCTGGACAGGCGCTAGCAATCAGCCCCAGCATTTT